These T cell receptor beta chains were read from a single sample in a study of beta chain features in type 1 diabetes. Repertoires were generated with immunoSEQ multiplex PCR, while TCRdb's copy carries only in-frame clones and drops some. The sample shows around 290,000 clones, about 7.8% of them seen only once. The sample comprised central memory CD4+ T cells from blood. All receptors derive from a young woman in good health. CDR3s include the opening cysteine and the closing phenylalanine or tryptophan. The D gene is left open where the match is weak. The size entry is marked missing in some rows and otherwise reads once, few, many or a size class.

j_call cdr3_length clone_size d_call v_call cdr3_nt cdr3_aa
TRBJ1-3 16 NA NA TRBV28 TGTGCCAGCAGGGACGGTGGACAAACCTCTGGAAACACCATATATTTT CASRDGGQTSGNTIYF
TRBJ2-2 16 NA TRBD1 TRBV27 TGTGCCAGCAGTTTTTGGGGACAGGGGGGCACCGGGGAGCTGTTTTTT CASSFWGQGGTGELFF
TRBJ1-3 17 few TRBD1 TRBV30 TGTGCCTGGACAGAGGGGACAGGGTTCTTGGCTGGAAACACCATATATTTT CAWTEGTGFLAGNTIYF
TRBJ1-5 14 few NA TRBV18 TGTGCCAGCACCAGAGGGGGGGCTTATCAGCCCCAGCATTTT CASTRGGAYQPQHF
TRBJ1-1 13 NA NA TRBV5-1 TGCGCCAGCAGCTTCAACACCAACACTGAAGCTTTCTTT CASSFNTNTEAFF
TRBJ2-2 14 NA NA TRBV10-3 TGTGCCATCAGAACGTCGGCGAACACCGGGGAGCTGTTTTTT CAIRTSANTGELFF
TRBJ2-5 13 NA NA TRBV18 TGTGCCAGCTCACCAGGGGTCCGGGAGACCCAGTACTTC CASSPGVRETQYF
TRBJ2-7 15 NA TRBD2 TRBV15 TGTGCCACCAGCGGCCTTCTAGCGGGAGTGTCCGAGCAGTACTTC CATSGLLAGVSEQYF
TRBJ2-5 14 NA TRBD1 TRBV5-8 TGTGCCAGCAGGGCCGGGACAGGGAAAGAGACCCAGTACTTC CASRAGTGKETQYF
TRBJ2-1 16 NA TRBD2 TRBV5-1 TGCGCCAGCAGCTTGGCCAGGACTAGCGGGGGAAATGAGCAGTTCTTC CASSLARTSGGNEQFF
TRBJ2-7 12 NA NA TRBV23-1 TGCGCCAGCAGTCAATCCCAGCCGCACTGGTACTTC CASSQSQPHWYF
TRBJ1-4 16 few TRBD1 TRBV7-9 TGTGCCAGCAGCTTAGGGACAGGGGGGATGGTAGGAAAACTGTTTTTT CASSLGTGGMVGKLFF
TRBJ1-2 12 few NA TRBV2 TGTGCCAGCAGTGACCGAAACTATGGCTACACCTTC CASSDRNYGYTF
TRBJ2-5 11 few NA TRBV2 TGTGCCAGCAGTTTAGCCGAGACCCAGTACTTC CASSLAETQYF
TRBJ2-1 17 NA TRBD2 TRBV5-1 TGCGCCAGCAGCTTGGTTTCAGGGACTAGCGGGACCAATGAGCAGTTCTTC CASSLVSGTSGTNEQFF
TRBJ2-3 12 NA TRBD2 TRBV10-3 TGTGCCATCGGGAGGGACACAGATACGCAGTATTTT CAIGRDTDTQYF
TRBJ2-7 15 NA TRBD2 TRBV7-9 TGTGCCAGCAGCTTCCGAGCGGGAGGGGCGGACGAGCAGTACTTC CASSFRAGGADEQYF
TRBJ2-7 15 NA NA TRBV7-2 TGTGCCAGCCATCCTTACGCTACAGGGTCCTACGAGCAGTACTTC CASHPYATGSYEQYF
TRBJ1-2 13 few NA TRBV7-6 TGTGCCAGCAGCTTAGATCCGGGCTATGGCTACACCTTC CASSLDPGYGYTF
TRBJ2-5 12 few NA TRBV2 TGTGCCAGCAGTGAAGCCGTCGAGACCCAGTACTTC CASSEAVETQYF
TRBJ1-2 14 few TRBD1 TRBV2 TGTGCCAGCAGCCGGGACAGGGGGGCCTATGGCTACACCTTC CASSRDRGAYGYTF
TRBJ2-5 12 NA NA TRBV29-1 TGCAGCGTTTCAAGCGGAGAGGGCGCCCAGTACTTC CSVSSGEGAQYF
TRBJ2-6 16 NA NA TRBV7-2 TGTGCCAGCAGCTTAGCAGGCAGCTCTGGGGCCAACGTCCTGACTTTC CASSLAGSSGANVLTF
TRBJ2-7 13 NA NA TRBV6-5 TGTGCCAGCAGCCAGTACAATGGCTACGAGCAGTACTTC CASSQYNGYEQYF
TRBJ2-2 16 few TRBD2 TRBV5-4 TGTGCCAGCAGCATAGGACTAGCGGGGAACACCGGGGAGCTGTTTTTT CASSIGLAGNTGELFF
TRBJ2-6 18 NA TRBD1 TRBV7-2 TGTGCCAGCAGCTTTGGGACAGTGAGTTTCTCTGGGGCCAACGTCCTGACTTTC CASSFGTVSFSGANVLTF
TRBJ2-7 14 few TRBD1 TRBV19 TGTGCCAGTAGTATGGCAGGACAGGGCTACGAGCAGTACTTC CASSMAGQGYEQYF
TRBJ2-6 14 NA NA TRBV19 TGTGCCAGCCGGCAGGGGTCCGGGGCCAACGTCCTGACTTTC CASRQGSGANVLTF
TRBJ2-5 13 few NA TRBV7-3 TGTGCCAGCAGCCCACGGGTTGGAGAGACCCAGTACTTC CASSPRVGETQYF
TRBJ1-1 14 few TRBD1 TRBV5-4 TGTGCCAGCAGTCGACAGGGACGGGACACTGAAGCTTTCTTT CASSRQGRDTEAFF
TRBJ2-1 14 many NA TRBV11-1 TGTGCCAGCAGCTCTCCGCCCGAGAACAATGAGCAGTTCTTC CASSSPPENNEQFF
TRBJ1-1 14 once NA TRBV5-1 TGCGCCAGCAGCTTGGTGGGGCAGAACACTGAAGCTTTCTTT CASSLVGQNTEAFF
TRBJ2-3 10 many NA TRBV15 TGTGCCACCGGACAGTCTACGCAGTATTTT CATGQSTQYF
TRBJ2-1 10 NA NA TRBV29-1 TGCAGCGTGGCAAACAATGAGCAGTTCTTC CSVANNEQFF
TRBJ2-2 13 NA NA TRBV7-9 TGTGCCAGCAGCCCCACTGGGACCGGGGAGCTGTTTTTT CASSPTGTGELFF
TRBJ1-1 17 NA NA TRBV19 TGTGCCAGTAGGACCAGGGAAGGGGATCCTAAGGTCACTGAAGCTTTCTTT CASRTREGDPKVTEAFF
TRBJ2-1 15 NA NA TRBV2 TGTGCCAGCAGTGACCTGGAGGCTACCTACAATGAGCAGTTCTTC CASSDLEATYNEQFF
TRBJ1-5 14 once TRBD1 TRBV19 TGTGCCAGTAGGAAGACAGGGTTGAATCAGCCCCAGCATTTT CASRKTGLNQPQHF
TRBJ1-2 13 NA NA TRBV7-3 TGTGCCAGCAGCTTTGGGGGAACCTATGGCTACACCTTC CASSFGGTYGYTF
TRBJ2-7 16 few TRBD2 TRBV4-1 TGCGCCAGCAGCCATCTTAGCGGGGGTCCTACCTACGAGCAGTACTTC CASSHLSGGPTYEQYF
TRBJ2-7 12 few NA TRBV30 TGTGCCTGGAGCCGGGGTATTAACGAGCAGTACTTC CAWSRGINEQYF
TRBJ1-6 13 few NA TRBV15 TGTGCCACCTCAATAGCCCAATCGGGGGCCCTCCACTTT CATSIAQSGALHF
TRBJ1-2 14 few NA TRBV4-2 TGTGCCAGCAACCAGGTAGCGGGTAACTATGGCTACACCTTC CASNQVAGNYGYTF
TRBJ2-5 11 few NA TRBV5-6 TGTGCCAGCAGCTTGCGGGAGACCCAGTACTTC CASSLRETQYF
TRBJ2-6 14 few NA TRBV7-9 TGTGCCAGCAGCTTAGATAGGTGGGCCAACGTCCTGACTTTC CASSLDRWANVLTF
TRBJ1-6 16 few NA TRBV5-6 TGTGCCAGCAGCTTGGGAGTAAACTATCGGGATTCACCCCTCCACTTT CASSLGVNYRDSPLHF
TRBJ1-1 17 few NA TRBV7-2 TGTGCCAGCAGCTTAGTCGCGTGGAAGGCTACGAACACTGAAGCTTTCTTT CASSLVAWKATNTEAFF